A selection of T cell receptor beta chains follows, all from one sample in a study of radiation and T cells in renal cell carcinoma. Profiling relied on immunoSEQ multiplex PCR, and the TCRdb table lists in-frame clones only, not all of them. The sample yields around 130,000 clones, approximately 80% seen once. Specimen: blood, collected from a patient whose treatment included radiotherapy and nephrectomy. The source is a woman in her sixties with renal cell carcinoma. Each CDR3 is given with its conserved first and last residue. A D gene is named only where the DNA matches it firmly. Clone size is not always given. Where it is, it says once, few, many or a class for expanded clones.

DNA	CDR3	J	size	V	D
TGTGCCAGCAGCTTGGGGGCAGGCCCTAGCACAGATACGCAGTATTTT	CASSLGAGPSTDTQYF	TRBJ2-3	-	TRBV5-6	-
TGTGCCAGCAGTGAAGGAGGACACGCCTACGAGCAGTACTTC	CASSEGGHAYEQYF	TRBJ2-7	-	TRBV6-1	-
TGTGCCAGTAAGGGCGTATCCTACGAGCAGTACTTC	CASKGVSYEQYF	TRBJ2-7	-	TRBV19	-
TGTGCCAGCAGCACCCGTGTTTTTGGGCAGCCCCAGCATTTT	CASSTRVFGQPQHF	TRBJ1-5	-	TRBV28	-
TGTGCCAGCAGCCCCGTCATCGGGACCACCGGAGGGGAGACACAGTACTTC	CASSPVIGTTGGETQYF	TRBJ2-5	-	TRBV9	-
TGCGCCAGCAACCCGGGCATGAACACTGAAGCTTTCTTT	CASNPGMNTEAFF	TRBJ1-1	few	TRBV5-1	-
TGTGCCAGCAGAGGACAGACAAATCAGCCCCAGCATTTT	CASRGQTNQPQHF	TRBJ1-5	-	TRBV6-6	-
TGTGCCAGCAGCGTAGGGACAGGGACTAATGAAAAACTGTTTTTT	CASSVGTGTNEKLFF	TRBJ1-4	-	TRBV9	TRBD1
TGTGCCAGCAGCCCGAGGACGGGGAACACTGAAGCTTTCTTT	CASSPRTGNTEAFF	TRBJ1-1	once	TRBV5-5	-
TGTGCCAGCAGACGGACAGGGGCCGTGCAGCCCCAGCATTTT	CASRRTGAVQPQHF	TRBJ1-5	-	TRBV28	TRBD1
TGTGCCAGCAGCTTGAATTATGCTAGCGGGACCTACGAGCAGTACTTC	CASSLNYASGTYEQYF	TRBJ2-7	-	TRBV7-3	TRBD2
TGTGCCAGCAGTGACGTTCCACGGAGTTTCCGGACCGGGGAGCTGTTTTTT	CASSDVPRSFRTGELFF	TRBJ2-2	-	TRBV6-1	-